A selection of T cell receptor beta chains follows, all from one sample in a study of graft-versus-host responses after intestinal transplantation. Sequenced by immunoSEQ multiplex PCR; TCRdb stores in-frame clones only, minus some. The sample carries about 46,000 clones, roughly 91% recorded once. Sequencing was performed on PBMCs, taken around 820 days after a first intestinal transplant, on the day of a second. The receptor source for this set is a human patient who received an intestinal transplant, so some T cells may come from the graft donor. Both conserved end residues are part of each CDR3. The D gene is left open where the match is weak. Expanded clones get a size class; other rows say once, few or many, or leave the size out.

TRBD1 TRBJ1-2 TRBV27 - TGTGCCAGCAGTTCGGACAGGGGGAACTATGGCTACACCTTC CASSSDRGNYGYTF
TRBD2 TRBJ2-1 TRBV30 - TGTGCCTGGAGTGCTCCCCCTAGCGGGACGGTGTTCTTC CAWSAPPSGTVFF
TRBD1 TRBJ2-2 TRBV5-1 once TGCGCCAGCAGCTCCGGACAGGGGGCCGGGGAGCTGTTTTTT CASSSGQGAGELFF
- TRBJ1-2 TRBV5-4 once TGTGCCAGCAGCTTAGAGTTTGGGCAGGGGAAAGGCTACACCTTC CASSLEFGQGKGYTF
TRBD1 TRBJ1-3 TRBV7-9 few TGTGCCAGCAGCCCACGACAGGGTTCTGGAAACACCATATATTTT CASSPRQGSGNTIYF
- TRBJ1-4 TRBV6-5 - TGTGCCAGCAGTTACCTTGGGCGGGGGGCTGAAAAACTGTTTTTT CASSYLGRGAEKLFF
TRBD1 TRBJ1-1 TRBV28 - TGTGCCAGCAGTTCCGGACAGGGTTGGTCTGAAGCTTTCTTT CASSSGQGWSEAFF
- TRBJ1-5 TRBV29-1 - TGCAGCGTTAAAATATCCGGGCCTGGGGGCAATCAGCCCCAGCATTTT CSVKISGPGGNQPQHF
- TRBJ1-6 TRBV5-4 - TGTGCCAGCAGCTTTGGGGACTATAATTCACCCCTCCACTTT CASSFGDYNSPLHF
- TRBJ1-2 TRBV30 - TGCGCCTGGAGTCAGGGCAGTGGCTACACCTTC CAWSQGSGYTF
- TRBJ2-7 TRBV7-8 - TGTGCCAGTGTACGAACCCTAGGGAGCTCCTACGAGCAGTACTTC CASVRTLGSSYEQYF
- TRBJ1-5 TRBV6-5 - TGTGCCAGCAGTTATTCTGCCGGGAATCAGCCCCAGCATTTT CASSYSAGNQPQHF
TRBD2 TRBJ2-2 TRBV11-3 - TGTGCCAGCAGCGTACGGGAGGGCCGGCTGTTTTTT CASSVREGRLFF
- TRBJ1-2 TRBV14 - TGTGCCAGCAGCCAAGGAGTCACAAGATCCTATGGCTACACCTTC CASSQGVTRSYGYTF
- TRBJ2-3 TRBV27 once TGTGCCAGCGGGTTGACAGATACGCAGTATTTT CASGLTDTQYF
- TRBJ2-7 TRBV1 - TGCACCAGCAGACGCACCGGACTAGCGCTCTCCTACGAGCAGTACTTC CTSRRTGLALSYEQYF
- TRBJ2-1 TRBV18 - TGTGCCAGCTCAATCGGGGGAATAGAGTACAATGAGCAGTTCTTC CASSIGGIEYNEQFF
TRBD2 TRBJ2-7 TRBV6-1 - TGTGCCAGCAGTCAGAGACTAGCGGGAACCTACGAGCAGTACTTC CASSQRLAGTYEQYF
TRBD2 TRBJ2-7 TRBV4-1 - TGTGCCAGCAGCCAAGATTCTAGCGGGGGCTCCTACGAGCAGTACTTC CASSQDSSGGSYEQYF
TRBD2 TRBJ2-1 TRBV6-5 - TGTGCCAGCAGTTACGGACTAGCGGGATCTTCCAATGAGCAGTTCTTC CASSYGLAGSSNEQFF
TRBD1 TRBJ1-1 TRBV5-1 - TGCGCCAGCAGCTGGATGGGGACAGGGGACACTGAAGCTTTCTTT CASSWMGTGDTEAFF
TRBD1 TRBJ2-7 TRBV5-6 - TGTGCCAGCAGCCTTTGGGACAGAACTTACGAGCAGTACTTC CASSLWDRTYEQYF
- TRBJ1-5 TRBV5-5 - TGTGCCAGCAGCCAAGTAAGTAGCAATCAGCCCCAGCATTTT CASSQVSSNQPQHF
- TRBJ2-5 TRBV6-1 - TGTGCCAGCCGATCCAATAAGGGTTTCCAAGAGACCCAGTACTTC CASRSNKGFQETQYF
- TRBJ2-5 TRBV7-3 few TGTGCCAGCAGCCCCTCGAAGGAAAAAGAGACCCAGTACTTC CASSPSKEKETQYF
- TRBJ1-1 TRBV27 - TGTGCCAGCAGTTTTCGGGGGGCTGAAGCTTTCTTT CASSFRGAEAFF
TRBD1 TRBJ2-5 TRBV27 once TGTGCCAGCAGCGGGACAGGGACAGGAGAGACCCAGTACTTC CASSGTGTGETQYF
- TRBJ1-2 TRBV18 - TGTGCCAGCTCACCACCTGGCTTACAGGGAGTAAACTATGGCTACACCTTC CASSPPGLQGVNYGYTF
TRBD2 TRBJ2-3 TRBV6-5 - TGTGCCAGCACTTGGGTCGCGGGGGGGGCCATTACGCAGTATTTT CASTWVAGGAITQYF
- TRBJ1-6 TRBV19 - TGTGCCAGTAGGACCGAGTTGTGGAATTCACCCCTCCACTTT CASRTELWNSPLHF
- TRBJ1-1 TRBV29-1 once TGCAGCGCTAGGGAGGGGCCGGTGAACACTGAAGCTTTCTTT CSAREGPVNTEAFF
- TRBJ2-7 TRBV7-9 - TGTGCCAGCAGCTTAGTTGCAGCAACCTACGAGCAGTACTTC CASSLVAATYEQYF
- TRBJ1-5 TRBV19 - TGTGCCAGCAAGGTACAGGGAGGAGATCAGCCCCAGCATTTT CASKVQGGDQPQHF
- TRBJ2-4 TRBV7-6 - TGTGCCAGCAGCCTTGGTCCCAAAAACATTCAGTACTTC CASSLGPKNIQYF
- TRBJ2-7 TRBV4-1 - TGCGCCAGCAGCCAACTAAGACTCGGGGGCTACGAGCAGTACTTC CASSQLRLGGYEQYF
TRBD1 TRBJ2-7 TRBV2 - TGTGCCAGCAGTGAGGGTGAGGGACAGGGGAGATACGAGCAGTACTTC CASSEGEGQGRYEQYF
TRBD1 TRBJ2-7 TRBV2 - TGTGCCAGCAGTGAAGCGCTAGTAAAGAGGTACAGGGGGTCCTACGAGCAGTACTTC CASSEALVKRYRGSYEQYF
- TRBJ2-2 TRBV4-1 - TGCGCCAGCAGCAAACAGGGATTGAACACCGGGGAGCTGTTTTTT CASSKQGLNTGELFF
- TRBJ1-3 TRBV7-8 once TGTGCCAGCAGCTTAGAGAACGATCCCGGAAACACCATATATTTT CASSLENDPGNTIYF
- TRBJ2-7 TRBV6-6 - TGTGCCAGCAGTTCTGGGACTCTCAGTTACGAGCAGTACTTC CASSSGTLSYEQYF
- TRBJ1-4 TRBV7-9 - TGTGCCAGCAGCCCGGTACAGGGTTCGAATGAAAAACTGTTTTTT CASSPVQGSNEKLFF
TRBD1 TRBJ1-1 TRBV28 once TGTGCCAGCAGCAAACCGGGACAGGGTCGTATCGAAGCTTTCTTT CASSKPGQGRIEAFF
TRBD2 TRBJ2-7 TRBV10-2 - TGCGCCAGCAGTGACCCGGGACTAGCGAACGAGCAGTACTTC CASSDPGLANEQYF
- TRBJ1-2 TRBV6-1 - TGTGCCAGCATCCCTTCCGGCCAGCTTAGCGGCTACACCTTC CASIPSGQLSGYTF
- TRBJ1-5 TRBV30 - TGTGCCTGGAGTCGGCGAGGTAATCAGCCCCAGCATTTT CAWSRRGNQPQHF
- TRBJ2-1 TRBV7-3 - TGTGCCAGCAGTCCTTCTAGCGCTTTCTCCTACAATGAGCAGTTCTTC CASSPSSAFSYNEQFF
TRBD1 TRBJ2-7 TRBV28 - TGTGCCAGCAGTTCACCGGACAGGGGGCGGAATGACGAGCAGTACTTC CASSSPDRGRNDEQYF
TRBD1 TRBJ2-7 TRBV15 - TGTGCCACCAGCAGAGACAGGGGGATCTACGAGCAGTACTTC CATSRDRGIYEQYF
TRBD1 TRBJ2-7 TRBV5-8 - TGTGCCAGCAGCTTGGCGGACAGGGACCCCTACGAGCAGTACTTC CASSLADRDPYEQYF
- TRBJ2-5 TRBV5-1 once TGCGCCAGCAGCTTGGTAAGAGGGCCCGGGATACAAGAGACCCAGTACTTC CASSLVRGPGIQETQYF
TRBD2 TRBJ2-1 TRBV2 once TGTGCCAGCAGGGGACTAGCGGACGGGGAGGAGCAGTTCTTC CASRGLADGEEQFF